Presented here are 14 T cell receptor beta chains from one specimen sequenced in a study of beta chain features in type 1 diabetes. Regarding the study as a whole: The study found moderately but significantly shorter TCRB CDR3s in all four CD4+ subsets of Type 1 diabetes patients.

Of the isolated RNA, all was reverse transcribed, and so the sequenced material was expressed TCRB transcripts. Clones were sequenced by immunoSEQ multiplex PCR, and TCRdb holds only the in-frame ones, with some missing. This table has under 850,000 clones, around an eighth appearing once. What these receptors recognize is not known. The specimen was naive CD4+ T cells from blood. These receptors were taken from a man aged 18 to 30 with type 1 diabetes.

This clone was picked up a small number of times. The chain is built from TRBV5-6 and TRBJ1-1, with 7 nucleotides matching TRBD1. Germline loops: CDR1 SGHDT, CDR2 YYEEEE. J lost 7 bases, V lost 5 bases, and 14 bases had no gene match. The CDR3 sequence is 15 residues long. The CDR3 nucleotides read TGTGCCAGCAGGGCCTCTACAGGGGAAACTATTGAAGCTTTCTTT. This sequence encodes CASRASTGETIEAFF.

This clone turned up a few times. The rearrangement uses TRBV5-1 and TRBJ2-5; no clear D. Germline V gene data show CDR1 as SGHRS and CDR2 as YFSETQ. The CDR3 sequence is 11 residues long. V gave up 3 bases and J gave up 6 bases, with 6 bases separating them. The CDR3 DNA is TGCGCCAGCAGCTCCGAGAAGACCCAGTACTTC. Translating it yields CASSSEKTQYF.

This clone has only a few counts. The chain is built from TRBV7-9 and TRBJ1-2; 7 bases line up with TRBD1. Germline CDR1 SEHNR, CDR2 FQNEAQ (reference sequence). The J segment lost 5 bases and the V segment lost 1 base, leaving 10 bases of the junction unmatched. The length of the CDR3 is 16 residues. This CDR3 is CASSLGGQAGTYGYTF. DNA for the CDR3: TGTGCCAGCAGCTTAGGAGGACAGGCGGGCACATATGGCTACACCTTC.

V is TRBV5-4 and J is TRBJ1-1, with D unclear. The length of the CDR3 is 14 residues. V was trimmed by 3 bases and J by 0 bases, leaving 9 bases between them. Germline CDR1 SGHNT, CDR2 YYREEE (reference sequence). This CDR3 reads CASSYDTLNTEAFF. The CDR3 coding sequence is TGTGCCAGCAGCTATGACACGTTGAACACTGAAGCTTTCTTT.

The chain recombines TRBV7-9 with TRBJ1-1, with D uncertain. Looked up from germline, CDR1 is SEHNR and CDR2 is FQNEAQ (reference sequence). V lost 3 bases and J 9 bases, leaving 14 bases between the germline ends. The CDR3 covers 13 residues. The CDR3 coding sequence is TGTGCCAGCAGCTTTTTTTCCACCCATAAAGCTTTCTTT. It specifies CASSFFSTHKAFF.

V is TRBV11-3 and J is TRBJ2-3; D uncertain. The CDR3 has 13 residues. V gave up 0 bases and J gave up 6 bases, with 7 bases separating them. The germline V gene has CDR1 SGHNT and CDR2 YENEEA. Here the CDR3 reads CASSLDARDTQYF. The CDR3 region has the DNA TGTGCCAGCAGCTTAGATGCCCGGGATACGCAGTATTTT.

V usage is TRBV29-1 and J usage is TRBJ1-1, with TRBD1 as a possible D gene (6 bases). The V gene's germline CDR1 is SQVTM and CDR2 ANQGSEA. V lost 4 bases and J 0 bases, leaving 9 bases between the germline ends. The CDR3 runs 13 residues. CDR3 loop: CSVADRLNTEAFF. CDR3 nucleotide sequence: TGCAGCGTTGCAGACAGGTTGAACACTGAAGCTTTCTTT.

The CDR3 is CASSPMGGSYNEQFF. The CDR3, as DNA: TGTGCCAGCAGCCCCATGGGGGGCTCCTACAATGAGCAGTTCTTC. The chain has TRBV7-6 and TRBJ2-1, with D perhaps TRBD2 (6 bases). CDR3 length: 15 amino acids. V was clipped by 5 bases and J by 0 bases, with 11 bases between them. The V gene's germline CDR1 is SGHVS and CDR2 FNYEAQ.

This clone has a handful of counts. The CDR3 is CAWSFSRTVGMSTDTQYF. For the CDR3, the DNA is TGTGCCTGGAGCTTTAGTCGGACGGTAGGGATGAGCACAGATACGCAGTATTTT. The J gene is TRBJ2-3, the V gene TRBV30; D gene unclear. Trimming pared 3 bases from V and 0 bases from J, leaving 22 bases between. Germline V lookup: CDR1 GTSNPN, CDR2 SVGIG (reference sequence). The CDR3 is 18 amino acids. Full variable domain (remainder filled in from reference TRBV30 and TRBJ2-3): SQTIHQWPATLVQPVGSPLSLECTVEGTSNPNLYWYRQAAGRGLQLLFYSVGIGQISSEVPQNLSASRPQDRQFILSSKKLLLSDSGFYLCAWSFSRTVGMSTDTQYFGPGTRLTVL.

This chain uses TRBV12-5 with TRBJ2-3; D may match TRBD1 or TRBD2 (7 bases each). Trimming took 5 bases from V and 5 from J, leaving 20 bases between them. This CDR3 has 16 residues. Germline V gene sequence: CDR1 LGHNT, CDR2 FRNRAP. CDR3 protein: CASGPHGRGGGDTQYF. The CDR3 DNA is TGTGCTAGTGGTCCCCACGGCAGGGGGGGTGGAGATACGCAGTATTTT. The full variable domain, in which reference TRBV12-5 and TRBJ2-3 provide the parts outside the CDR3, is DARVTQTPRHKVTEMGQEVTMRCQPILGHNTVFWYRQTMMQGLELLAYFRNRAPLDDSGMPKDRFSAEMPDATLATLKIQPSEPRDSAVYFCASGPHGRGGGDTQYFGPGTRLTVL.

The chain has TRBV7-9 and TRBJ1-5, with 9 bases matching TRBD1. This CDR3 spans 17 amino acids. Per germline, CDR1 SEHNR and CDR2 FQNEAQ (reference sequence). The V gene end was trimmed by 5 bases and the J gene end by 1 base; junction bases not matched to a gene: 9. For the CDR3, the DNA is TGTGCCAGCAGCCCGGGACAGGGAACGGGGAGCAATCAGCCCCAGCATTTT. Translation: CASSPGQGTGSNQPQHF.

A few counts support this clone. The chain joins TRBV4-1 to TRBJ2-5; TRBD1 is a possible D gene (6 bases). With 4 bases removed from V and 2 bases from J, the gap between germline ends came to 8 bases. The CDR3 runs 13 residues. Germline V gene data show CDR1 as MGHRA and CDR2 as YSYEKL. The CDR3 loop is CASSLGQQETQYF. CDR3 nucleotides: TGCGCCAGCAGCCTTGGACAGCAAGAGACCCAGTACTTC.

This clone was recorded a few times. The CDR3: CAWTPGGSSYNEQFF. In DNA form, the CDR3 reads TGTGCCTGGACCCCCGGGGGTAGCTCCTACAATGAGCAGTTCTTC. V and J are TRBV30 and TRBJ2-1; tentatively, D is TRBD2 (6 bases). With 4 bases removed from V and 0 bases from J, the gap between germline ends came to 13 bases. CDR3 length: 15 residues. Looked up from germline, CDR1 is GTSNPN and CDR2 is SVGIG (reference sequence). Variable domain in full (rest from reference TRBV30 and TRBJ2-1): SQTIHQWPATLVQPVGSPLSLECTVEGTSNPNLYWYRQAAGRGLQLLFYSVGIGQISSEVPQNLSASRPQDRQFILSSKKLLLSDSGFYLCAWTPGGSSYNEQFFGPGTRLTVL.

The chain joins TRBV11-2 to TRBJ1-1, with a possible D match to TRBD1 (5 bases). Germline CDR1 and CDR2: SGHAT and FQNNGV. The CDR3 loop spans 15 amino acids. Trimming took off 0 bases at V and 0 bases at J, with 8 bases between the two ends. CDR3 protein: CASSLDGRVNTEAFF. The DNA of the CDR3 is TGTGCCAGCAGCTTAGATGGCAGGGTGAACACTGAAGCTTTCTTT.